By share of the sample, the clone carrying this T cell receptor beta chain is medium-sized (0.01 to 0.1%). Antigen: not known. Using RNA template, CDR3s of TCR alpha and beta were amplified with iRepertoire arm-PCR. Input was 100-400 ng of tissue mRNA or PBMC total RNA. TCRdb processed the multiplex PCR reads anew with MiXCR; each CDR3 protein has one entry. The repertoire holds a few thousand distinct CDR3 sequences, with 44% as singletons. This CDR3 spans 15 amino acids. Trimming stripped 3 bases from V and 0 bases from J, with 10 bases between. Per the germline V gene, CDR1 is MNHEY and CDR2 is SVGEGT. This entry is derived from a study of glioma-infiltrating T cells. Findings and caveats of the study: Above-expected tissue-blood divergence occurred in all gliomas, most in low-grade ones. Tissue and blood shared very few CDR3 sequences.

Specimen: glioma tissue, nonneoplastic brain tissue, or PBMCs (not recorded which). The clonotype comes from a human donor with low-grade glioma or glioblastoma, undergoing nonglioma brain surgery, or in good health (not recorded which). The V call is TRBV6-2 or TRBV6-3, the J call TRBJ2-3; D is possibly TRBD1 or TRBD2 (6 bases each). CDR3 nucleotides: TGTGCCAGCAGTTATGTAGGGGGGAGCACAGATACGCAGTATTTT. Encoded protein: CASSYVGGSTDTQYF.